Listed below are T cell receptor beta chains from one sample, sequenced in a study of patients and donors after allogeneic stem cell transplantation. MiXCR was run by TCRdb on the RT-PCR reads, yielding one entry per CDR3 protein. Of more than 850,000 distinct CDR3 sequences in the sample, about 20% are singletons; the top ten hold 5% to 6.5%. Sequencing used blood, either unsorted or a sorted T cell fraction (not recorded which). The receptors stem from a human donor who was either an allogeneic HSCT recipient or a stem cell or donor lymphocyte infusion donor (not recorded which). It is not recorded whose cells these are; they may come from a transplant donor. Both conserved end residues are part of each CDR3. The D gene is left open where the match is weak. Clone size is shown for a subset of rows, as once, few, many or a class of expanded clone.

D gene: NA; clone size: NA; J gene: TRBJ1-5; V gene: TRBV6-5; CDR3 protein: CASSSSWGRERQPQHF; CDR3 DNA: TGTGCCAGCAGTTCCAGTTGGGGTCGGGAGCGTCAGCCCCAGCATTTT
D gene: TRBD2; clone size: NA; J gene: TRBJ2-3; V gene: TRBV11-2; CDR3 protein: CASSLDRRKRGPHTDTQYF; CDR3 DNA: TGTGCCAGCAGCCTCGATCGCCGGAAGCGGGGGCCCCACACAGATACGCAGTATTTT
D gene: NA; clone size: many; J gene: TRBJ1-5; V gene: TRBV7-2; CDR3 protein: CASSLRGSQPQHF; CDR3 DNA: TGTGCCAGCAGCTTACGGGGGTCTCAGCCCCAGCATTTT
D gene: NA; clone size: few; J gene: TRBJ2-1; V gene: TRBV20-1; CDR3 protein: CSARWGGGDEQFF; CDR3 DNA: TGCAGTGCTAGGTGGGGGGGCGGAGATGAGCAGTTCTTC
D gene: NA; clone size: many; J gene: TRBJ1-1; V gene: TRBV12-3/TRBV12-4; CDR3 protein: CASSFWGVNTEAFF; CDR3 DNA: TGTGCCAGCAGTTTTTGGGGCGTGAACACTGAAGCTTTCTTT
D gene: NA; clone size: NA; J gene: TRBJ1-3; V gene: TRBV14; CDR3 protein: CASSQQMGFGNTIYF; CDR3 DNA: TGTGCCAGCAGCCAGCAGATGGGGTTTGGAAACACCATATATTTT
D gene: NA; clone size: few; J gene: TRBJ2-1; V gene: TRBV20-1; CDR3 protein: CSARGSLGYNEQFF; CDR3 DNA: TGCAGTGCTAGAGGCTCTCTTGGGTACAATGAGCAGTTCTTC
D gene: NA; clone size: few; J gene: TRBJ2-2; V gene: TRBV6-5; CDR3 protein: CASSYLDRRTGELFF; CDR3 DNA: TGTGCCAGCAGTTACCTGGACAGACGTACCGGGGAGCTGTTTTTT
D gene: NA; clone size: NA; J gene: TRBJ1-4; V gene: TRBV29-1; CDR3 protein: CSVEDTTANEKLFF; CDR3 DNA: TGCAGCGTTGAAGATACAACAGCTAATGAAAAACTGTTTTTT
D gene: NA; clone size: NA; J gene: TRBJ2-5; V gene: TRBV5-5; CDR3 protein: CASSLPPPHETQYF; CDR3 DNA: TGTGCCAGCAGCTTGCCACCTCCTCACGAGACCCAGTACTTC
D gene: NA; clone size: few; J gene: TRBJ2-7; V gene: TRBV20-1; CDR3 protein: CSARDQASYEQYF; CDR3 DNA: TGCAGTGCTAGAGATCAGGCCTCCTACGAGCAGTACTTC
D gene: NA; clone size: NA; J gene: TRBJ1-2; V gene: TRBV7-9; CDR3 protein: CASSYGNDGYTF; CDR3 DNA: TGTGCCAGCAGCTACGGGAATGATGGCTACACCTTC
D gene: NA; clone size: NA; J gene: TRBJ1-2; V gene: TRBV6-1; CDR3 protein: CASSTSGSGGYTF; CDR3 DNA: TGTGCCAGCAGCACCTCGGGATCAGGTGGCTACACCTTC
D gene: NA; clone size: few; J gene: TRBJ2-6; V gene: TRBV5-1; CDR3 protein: CASSQRTGKSSGANVLTF; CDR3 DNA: TGCGCCAGCAGCCAACGGACTGGAAAGAGCTCTGGGGCCAACGTCCTGACTTTC
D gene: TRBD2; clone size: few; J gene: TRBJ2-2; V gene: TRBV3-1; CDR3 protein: CASRKGGRWTGELFF; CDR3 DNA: TGTGCCAGCCGAAAGGGCGGGAGATGGACCGGGGAGCTGTTTTTT
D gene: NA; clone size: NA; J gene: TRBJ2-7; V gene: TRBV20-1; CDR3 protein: CSVGSGPGEQYF; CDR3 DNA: TGCAGCGTAGGGTCGGGGCCGGGAGAGCAGTACTTC
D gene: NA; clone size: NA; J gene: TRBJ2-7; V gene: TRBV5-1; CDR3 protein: CASSPRGGTDTYEQYF; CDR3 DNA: TGCGCCAGCAGCCCCCGGGGGGGGACAGACACCTACGAGCAGTACTTC
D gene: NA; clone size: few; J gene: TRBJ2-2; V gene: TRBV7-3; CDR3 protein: CASSRDRHTGELFF; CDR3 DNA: TGTGCCAGCAGTCGGGACCGACACACCGGGGAGCTGTTTTTT
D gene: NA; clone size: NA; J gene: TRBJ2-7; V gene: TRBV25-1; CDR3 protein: CASSEWAPYEQYF; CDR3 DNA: TGTGCCAGCAGTGAATGGGCACCGTACGAGCAGTACTTC
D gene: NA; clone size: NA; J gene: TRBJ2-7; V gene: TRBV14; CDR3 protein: CASSQDAWAVTYEQYF; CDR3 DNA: TGTGCCAGCAGCCAAGATGCTTGGGCAGTAACCTACGAGCAGTACTTC
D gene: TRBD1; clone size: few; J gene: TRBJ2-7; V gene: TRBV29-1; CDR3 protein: CSVPGQGYYEQYF; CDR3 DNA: TGCAGCGTTCCGGGACAGGGGTACTACGAGCAGTACTTC
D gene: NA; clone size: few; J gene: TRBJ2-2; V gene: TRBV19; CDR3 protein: CASTRGGTPGELFF; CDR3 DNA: TGTGCCAGTACTCGCGGAGGGACTCCCGGGGAGCTGTTTTTT
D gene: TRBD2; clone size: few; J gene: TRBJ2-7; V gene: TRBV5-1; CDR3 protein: CASSSGLAGASKQYF; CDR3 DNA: TGCGCCAGCAGCTCGGGACTAGCGGGGGCCTCAAAGCAGTACTTC
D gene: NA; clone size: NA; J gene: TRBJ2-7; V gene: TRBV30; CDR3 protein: CAWSVNGHYEQYF; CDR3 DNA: TGTGCCTGGAGTGTAAACGGGCACTACGAGCAGTACTTC
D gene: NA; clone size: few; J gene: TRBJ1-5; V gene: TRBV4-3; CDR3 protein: CASSQVAADNQPQHF; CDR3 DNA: TGCGCCAGCAGCCAAGTTGCGGCGGACAATCAGCCCCAGCATTTT
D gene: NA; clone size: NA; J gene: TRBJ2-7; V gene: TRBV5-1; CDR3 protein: CASSLEPARTYEQYF; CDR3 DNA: TGCGCCAGCAGCTTGGAGCCAGCGCGAACCTACGAGCAGTACTTC
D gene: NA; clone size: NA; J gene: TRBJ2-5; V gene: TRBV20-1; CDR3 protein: CSARPFKARETQYF; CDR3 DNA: TGCAGTGCTAGACCCTTCAAGGCTCGGGAGACCCAGTACTTC
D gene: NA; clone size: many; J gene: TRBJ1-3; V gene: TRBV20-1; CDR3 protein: CSARITGGRSGNTIYF; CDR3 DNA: TGCAGTGCTAGAATTACGGGGGGAAGGTCTGGAAACACCATATATTTT
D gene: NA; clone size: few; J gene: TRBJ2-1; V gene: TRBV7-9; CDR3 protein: CASSPLPYGEQFF; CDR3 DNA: TGTGCCAGCAGCCCGCTACCCTACGGTGAGCAGTTCTTC
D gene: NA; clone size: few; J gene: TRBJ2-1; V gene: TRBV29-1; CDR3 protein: CSGLQYNEQFF; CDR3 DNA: TGCAGCGGACTGCAATACAATGAGCAGTTCTTC
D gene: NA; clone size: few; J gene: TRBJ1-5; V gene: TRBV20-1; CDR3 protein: CSASRDSNQPQHF; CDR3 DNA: TGCAGTGCTAGCAGGGATAGCAATCAGCCCCAGCATTTT
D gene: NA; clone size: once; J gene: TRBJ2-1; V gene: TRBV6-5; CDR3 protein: CASSFPTKGFEGHNEQFF; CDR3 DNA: TGTGCCAGCAGTTTCCCCACCAAGGGGTTCGAAGGGCACAATGAGCAGTTCTTC
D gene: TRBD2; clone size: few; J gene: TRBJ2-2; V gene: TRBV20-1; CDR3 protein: CSARAYGTTTGELFF; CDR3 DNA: TGCAGTGCTAGAGCGTATGGGACTACCACCGGGGAGCTGTTTTTT
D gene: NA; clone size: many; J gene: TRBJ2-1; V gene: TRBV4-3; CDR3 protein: CASSQEKNEQFF; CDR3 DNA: TGCGCCAGCAGCCAAGAAAAGAATGAGCAGTTCTTC
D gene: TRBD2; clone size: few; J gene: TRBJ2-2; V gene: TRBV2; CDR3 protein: CASTIAGKGTGELFF; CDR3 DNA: TGTGCCAGCACAATAGCGGGAAAGGGCACCGGGGAGCTGTTTTTT
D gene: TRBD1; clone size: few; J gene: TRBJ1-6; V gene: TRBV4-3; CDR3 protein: CASSQGLRTGGSPLHF; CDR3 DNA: TGCGCCAGCAGCCAAGGGTTGAGGACAGGAGGTTCACCCCTCCACTTT
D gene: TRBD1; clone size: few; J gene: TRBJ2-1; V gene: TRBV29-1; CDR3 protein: CSVGGGQGLYNEQFF; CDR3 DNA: TGCAGCGTTGGAGGGGGACAGGGTTTATACAATGAGCAGTTCTTC
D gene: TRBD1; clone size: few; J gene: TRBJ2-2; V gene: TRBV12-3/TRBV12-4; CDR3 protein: CASSFTRGQGTGELFF; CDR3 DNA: TGTGCCAGCAGTTTCACCCGCGGACAGGGAACCGGGGAGCTGTTTTTT
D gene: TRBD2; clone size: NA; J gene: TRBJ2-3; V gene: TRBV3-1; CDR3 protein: CASSQAPPGLAGTDTQYF; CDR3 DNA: TGTGCCAGCAGCCAAGCCCCTCCGGGACTAGCGGGCACAGATACGCAGTATTTT
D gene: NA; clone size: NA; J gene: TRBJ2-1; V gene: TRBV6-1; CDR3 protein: CASSEALRDVPQFF; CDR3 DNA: TGTGCCAGCAGTGAAGCGCTTCGGGACGTGCCCCAGTTCTTC
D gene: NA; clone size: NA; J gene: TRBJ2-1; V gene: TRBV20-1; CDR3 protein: CSAPHRGDVYNEQFF; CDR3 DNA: TGCAGTGCTCCCCACCGTGGGGACGTCTACAATGAGCAGTTCTTC
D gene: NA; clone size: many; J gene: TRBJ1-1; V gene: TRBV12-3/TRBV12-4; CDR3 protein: CASSLPPAGLGHSEAFF; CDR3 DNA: TGTGCCAGCAGTTTACCCCCTGCGGGGCTAGGGCACTCGGAAGCTTTCTTT
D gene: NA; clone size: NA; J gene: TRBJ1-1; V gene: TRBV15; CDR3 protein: CATSEPRTAYTEAFF; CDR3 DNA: TGTGCCACCAGCGAACCCCGGACAGCGTACACTGAAGCTTTCTTT
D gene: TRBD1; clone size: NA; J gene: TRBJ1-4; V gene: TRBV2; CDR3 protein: CARQQGDSKGTNEKLFF; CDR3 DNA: TGTGCCAGGCAACAGGGGGACAGCAAGGGAACTAATGAAAAACTGTTTTTT
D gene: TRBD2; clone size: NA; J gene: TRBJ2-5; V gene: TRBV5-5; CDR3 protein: CASSQSRLAGTYQETQYF; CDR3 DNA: TGTGCCAGCAGCCAAAGCCGACTAGCGGGAACGTACCAAGAGACCCAGTACTTC
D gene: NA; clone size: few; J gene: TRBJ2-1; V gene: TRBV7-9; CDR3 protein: CASSPESRANEQFF; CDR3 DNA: TGTGCCAGCAGCCCAGAGTCCAGGGCCAATGAGCAGTTCTTC
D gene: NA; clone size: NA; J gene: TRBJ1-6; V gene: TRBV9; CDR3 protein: CASSVEERGKSPLHF; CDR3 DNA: TGTGCCAGCAGCGTAGAGGAAAGGGGGAAATCACCCCTCCACTTT
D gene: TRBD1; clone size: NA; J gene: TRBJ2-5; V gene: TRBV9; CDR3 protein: CASSGEGTGGETQYF; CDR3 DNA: TGTGCCAGCAGCGGGGAAGGGACAGGGGGAGAGACCCAGTACTTC
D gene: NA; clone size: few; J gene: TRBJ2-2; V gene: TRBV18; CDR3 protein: CASSPLAIGSTGELFF; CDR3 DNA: TGTGCCAGCTCACCACTGGCTATCGGGAGCACCGGGGAGCTGTTTTTT
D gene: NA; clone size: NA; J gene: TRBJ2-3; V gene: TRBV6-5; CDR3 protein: CASSYRPSSTDTQYF; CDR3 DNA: TGTGCCAGCAGTTACCGACCCAGTAGCACAGATACGCAGTATTTT